This T cell receptor (beta chain) was found in a study of cytomegalovirus exposure and HLA in healthy donors. This clone appeared once. Its antigen is currently unknown. Assay used: immunoSEQ multiplex PCR; TCRdb lists only in-frame clones, some missing. The repertoire holds 250,000 to 400,000 clones, with roughly 90% as singletons. CDR3 length: 16 amino acids. From germline, CDR1 is SNHLY and CDR2 FYNNEI. Between the trimmed V and J ends, which lost 11 bases and 0 bases, there was a span of 22 bases. Whole-study results and caveats: Despite most TCR sequences being rare, some public TCRs occurred in many donors. Cytomegalovirus-associated TCR beta chains were listed, numbering roughly 150. That first-cohort TCR clusters tended to co-occur in the 95 to 150 validation repertoires was found in a later analysis.

Source material: PBMCs. The sequence derives from a man aged 30-40 years in good health and CMV-seronegative. The chain links TRBV2 to TRBJ1-2; D is uncertain. The CDR3 coding sequence is TGTGCCGAGGAAAGCCTTACTACTTTCTCTAACTATGGCTACACCTTC. Translated, it gives CAEESLTTFSNYGYTF. The full variable domain, completed using reference TRBV2 and TRBJ1-2, is EPEVTQTPSHQVTQMGQEVILRCVPISNHLYFYWYRQILGQKVEFLVSFYNNEISEKSEIFDDQFSVERPDGSNFTLKIRSTKLEDSAMYFCAEESLTTFSNYGYTFGSGTRLTVV.